The rows below give T cell receptor beta chains drawn from one sample of a study of blood T cell repertoires in COVID-19. Profiling relied on immunoSEQ multiplex PCR, and the TCRdb table lists in-frame clones only, not all of them. The sample yields around 260,000 clones, around 84% seen once. The sample taken for sequencing was peripheral blood. These receptors all come from a man aged 55 to 70 with acute or convalescent COVID-19. CDR3s include the opening cysteine and the closing phenylalanine or tryptophan. The D gene is left open where the match is weak. Clone size is stated in some rows and not others, as once, few, many or a class when expanded.

TRBJ2-7 | . | TRBV28 | . | TGTGCCAGCACACGGGCAGGGTCGTTCCACGAGCAGTACTTC | CASTRAGSFHEQYF
TRBJ2-5 | TRBD1 | TRBV4-2 | . | TGTGCCAGCAGCTCTGGGACAGGGGGTGGGGAGACCCAGTACTTC | CASSSGTGGGETQYF
TRBJ2-1 | TRBD1 | TRBV5-4 | once | TGTGCCAGCAGCTCACGGACAGGGAGCGCCAGTGAGCAGTTCTTC | CASSSRTGSASEQFF
TRBJ1-5 | TRBD1 | TRBV4-1 | . | TGCGCCAGCAGCCAAGAGGGACAGGGGCTGCCCCAGCATTTT | CASSQEGQGLPQHF
TRBJ1-1 | TRBD1 | TRBV7-8 | . | TGTGCCAGCAGCTTAGAGTTAGGCAGGGGGCCTAGCGCTTTCTTT | CASSLELGRGPSAFF
TRBJ2-2 | . | TRBV4-3 | . | TGCGCCAGCAGCCAAGATCTGGCGGGAAGGGTAGGCGGGGAGCTGTTTTTT | CASSQDLAGRVGGELFF
TRBJ2-2 | . | TRBV28 | . | TGTGCCAGCAGTTTGCGACAGGGGAGGGAAACCGGGGAGCTGTTTTTT | CASSLRQGRETGELFF
TRBJ1-1 | . | TRBV5-1 | . | TGCGCCAGCAGCTTTCAGGGAGGGATTCGAATGAACACTGAAGCTTTCTTT | CASSFQGGIRMNTEAFF
TRBJ1-1 | . | TRBV24-1 | . | TGTGCCACCGACGGGGGGCAGCTCAAAATGAACACTGAAGCTTTCTTT | CATDGGQLKMNTEAFF
TRBJ1-2 | TRBD1 | TRBV6-1 | . | TGTGCCAGCAGTGAGTGGACAGGGGGCGGCTACACCTTC | CASSEWTGGGYTF
TRBJ1-2 | . | TRBV7-2 | . | TGTGCCAGCAGCTTAGTGGGGGGATCTAACTATGGCTACACCTTC | CASSLVGGSNYGYTF
TRBJ2-1 | . | TRBV19 | . | TGTGCCAGTAGTATAGGACAGAGTCCTTACAATGAGCAGTTCTTC | CASSIGQSPYNEQFF